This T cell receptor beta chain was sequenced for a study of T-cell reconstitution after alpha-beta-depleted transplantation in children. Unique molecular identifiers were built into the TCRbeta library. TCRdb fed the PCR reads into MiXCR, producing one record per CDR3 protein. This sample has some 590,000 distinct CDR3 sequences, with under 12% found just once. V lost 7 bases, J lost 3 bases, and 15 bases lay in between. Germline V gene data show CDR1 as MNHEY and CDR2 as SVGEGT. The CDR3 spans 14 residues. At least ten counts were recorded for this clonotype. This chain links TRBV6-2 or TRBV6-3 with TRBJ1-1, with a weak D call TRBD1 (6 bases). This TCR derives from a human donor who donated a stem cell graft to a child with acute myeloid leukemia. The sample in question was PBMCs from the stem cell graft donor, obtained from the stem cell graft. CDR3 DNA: TGTGCCAGCACAGGGGCCGTCGGGCACACTGAAGCTTTCTTT. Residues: CASTGAVGHTEAFF.